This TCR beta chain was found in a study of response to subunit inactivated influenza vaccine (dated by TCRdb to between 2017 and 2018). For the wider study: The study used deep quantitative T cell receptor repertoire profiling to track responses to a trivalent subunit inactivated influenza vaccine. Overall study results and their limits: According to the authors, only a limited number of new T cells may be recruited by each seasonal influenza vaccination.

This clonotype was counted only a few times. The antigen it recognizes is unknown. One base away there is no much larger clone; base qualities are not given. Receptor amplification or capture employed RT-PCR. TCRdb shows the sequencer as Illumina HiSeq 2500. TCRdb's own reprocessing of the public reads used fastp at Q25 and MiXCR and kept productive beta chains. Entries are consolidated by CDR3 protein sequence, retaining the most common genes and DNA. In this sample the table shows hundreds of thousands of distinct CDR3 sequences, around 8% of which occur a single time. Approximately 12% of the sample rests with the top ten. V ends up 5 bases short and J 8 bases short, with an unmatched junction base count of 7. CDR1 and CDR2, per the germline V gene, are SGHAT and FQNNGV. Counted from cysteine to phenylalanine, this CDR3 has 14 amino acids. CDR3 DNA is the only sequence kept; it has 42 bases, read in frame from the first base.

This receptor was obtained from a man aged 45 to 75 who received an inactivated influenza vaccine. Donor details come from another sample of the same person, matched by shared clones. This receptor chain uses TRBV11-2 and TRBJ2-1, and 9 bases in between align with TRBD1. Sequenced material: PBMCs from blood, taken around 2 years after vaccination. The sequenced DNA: TGTGCCAGCAGCCAGGGACAGGGTTGGGATGAGCAGTTCTTC. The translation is CASSQGQGWDEQFF. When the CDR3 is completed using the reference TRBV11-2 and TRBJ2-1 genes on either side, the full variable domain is EAGVAQSPRYKIIEKRQSVAFWCNPISGHATLYWYQQILGQGPKLLIQFQNNGVVDDSQLPKDRFSAERLKGVDSTLKIQPAKLEDSAVYLCASSQGQGWDEQFFGPGTRLTVL.